Following are 2 T cell receptor beta chains from one sample sequenced in a study of cytomegalovirus exposure and HLA in healthy donors. Primers: 60 Vbeta forward and 13 Jbeta reverse. Clones were sequenced by immunoSEQ multiplex PCR, and TCRdb holds only the in-frame ones, with some missing. The repertoire consists of about 150,000 clones, with about 83% occurring once and the leading ten covering approximately 4%. Input material: PBMCs. Receptor source: a woman in her 40s in good health and CMV-seronegative.

In this sample, this clone turned up many times. J is TRBJ1-2 and V is TRBV4-2; D may be TRBD1 (5 bases). Trimming left V 0 bases short and J 3 bases short, with 8 bases between. Germline CDR1 reads LGHNA; CDR2 reads YNFKEQ. The CDR3 extends over 14 amino acids. The CDR3 loop reads CASSQDRGDYGYTF. The CDR3 DNA follows: TGTGCCAGCAGCCAAGATCGGGGGGACTATGGCTACACCTTC.

The gene calls are TRBV7-9 and TRBJ1-2; D is possibly TRBD1 (5 bases). Germline CDR1 SEHNR, CDR2 FQNEAQ (reference sequence). This CDR3 region has 14 residues. With 3 bases removed from V and 0 bases from J, the gap between germline ends came to 8 bases. This CDR3 is CASSFQGANYGYTF. Here the CDR3 DNA reads TGTGCCAGCAGCTTTCAAGGGGCTAACTATGGCTACACCTTC.